One and the same sample provided the 15 T cell receptor beta chains below, sequenced in a study of T cells in women clearing cervical HPV infection. Here immunoSEQ multiplex PCR was the method, and the copy in TCRdb shows in-frame clones only, minus some. The listing contains tens of thousands of clones. The sequenced sample consisted of blood buffy coat. These receptors were collected from a woman between 18 and 69 years old with a cervical HPV16 infection that either progressed to CIN3+ or cleared (not recorded which).

In regard to this clone: The read stops 3 residues short of the end of the CDR3; the missing end is completed from the germline J gene. This chain uses TRBV19 with TRBJ1-1; D possibly corresponds to TRBD1 (5 bases). Trimming stripped 7 bases from V and 5 bases from J, with 20 bases between. Germline CDR1 and CDR2: LNHDA and SQIVND (reference sequence). The CDR3 contains 15 residues. The CDR3 DNA, read in part, is TGTGCCAGTAAAGGTTCCAGGGAGGGTGGAACTGAA. It is translated as CASKGSREGGTE. The CDR3 as a whole reads CASKGSREGGTEAFF.

The CDR3 loop is CASSYTTSSGELFF. The sequenced part of the CDR3 DNA is TGTGCCAGCAGTTACACCACTAGTTCCGGGGAG. This chain connects TRBV6-2 or TRBV6-3 to TRBJ2-2; tentatively, D is TRBD2 (5 bases). Read data end 3 residues before the CDR3 end; the end is taken from the germline J gene. Germline V lookup: CDR1 MNHEY, CDR2 SVGEGT. Trimming removed 2 bases at V and 6 bases at J, with 10 bases between. There are 14 residues in the CDR3.

CDR3 loop: CAGRGGRSYNEQFF. The DNA read from the CDR3 is TGTGCCGGACGGGGGGGGCGGTCCTACAATGAG. The chain combines TRBV7-3 with TRBJ2-1; 8 bases match TRBD2. The missing CDR3 end, 3 residues past where the read stops, is filled in from the germline J gene. This CDR3 is 14 amino acids long. Germline lookup yields CDR1 SGHTA and CDR2 FQGTGA. J gave up 1 base and V 11 bases, and 7 bases lay outside the gene matches.

Partial CDR3 DNA: TGTGCCAGTACCGACAGATACAATGAG. Protein product: CASTDRYNE. From start to end, the CDR3 is CASTDRYNEQFF. The chain employs TRBV19 and TRBJ2-1, with D tentatively TRBD1 (5 bases). The read finishes 3 residues shy of the CDR3 end, and the germline J gene is used to complete it. Germline-derived CDR1 and CDR2 are LNHDA and SQIVND (reference sequence). This CDR3 is 12 amino acids long. V shed 7 bases and J shed 4 bases, with 8 bases lying between them.

The DNA read from the CDR3 is TGTGCCACCGAAGGACAGGGGAGAAGGGGCTATGGC. Translated: CATEGQGRRGYG. The entire CDR3 protein is CATEGQGRRGYGYTF. The V call is TRBV7-9, the J call TRBJ1-2; 9 bases are a match to TRBD1. The read finishes 3 residues shy of the CDR3 end, and the germline J gene is used to complete it. V was clipped by 10 bases and J by 4 bases; unmatched bases: 13. CDR1 is SEHNR, CDR2 FQNEAQ, per germline (reference sequence). The CDR3 length is 15 residues.

Remarks on this clone: The CDR3 is cut off 3 residues early in the read; its end comes from the germline J gene. V and J are TRBV2 and TRBJ2-4; D is undetermined. The CDR3 is 10 residues long. Germline CDR1 reads SNHLY; CDR2 reads FYNNEI. Incomplete CDR3 DNA: TGTGCCAGCAGTGCGGGTGTT. Translated: CASSAGV. The whole CDR3 sequence is CASSAGVQYF. Full variable domain (missing parts from reference TRBV2 and TRBJ2-4): EPEVTQTPSHQVTQMGQEVILRCVPISNHLYFYWYRQILGQKVEFLVSFYNNEISEKSEIFDDQFSVERPDGSNFTLKIRSTKLEDSAMYFCASSAGVQYFGAGTRLSVL.

On this clone itself: The read ends 3 residues early relative to the CDR3; the germline J gene fills the gap. The chain carries TRBV28 and TRBJ2-2; perhaps TRBD1 as D (8 bases). In germline, CDR1 is MDHEN, CDR2 SYDVKM. The CDR3 extends over 15 amino acids. With 10 bases removed from V and 1 base from J, the gap between germline ends came to 16 bases. The CDR3 region is CATPRGTGNTGELFF. The covered CDR3 bases are TGTGCCACCCCGCGGGGGACAGGGAACACCGGGGAG.

About this clone itself: The observed sequence ends 3 residues before the CDR3 terminus, with the missing tail filled in from the germline J gene. The V call is TRBV7-6, the J call TRBJ1-1; D might be TRBD1 (6 bases). CDR1 is SGHVS, CDR2 FNYEAQ, per germline. V lost 0 bases to trimming and J lost 4 bases, with 12 bases between them. This CDR3 contains 15 residues. The chain's CDR3 is CASSLAAQGRTEAFF. CDR3 DNA (partial): TGTGCCAGCAGCTTAGCGGCTCAGGGGCGCACTGAA.

This clone is classed as medium-sized by frequency. The read falls 3 residues short of the CDR3 end, and the missing part is taken from the germline J gene. The rearrangement joins TRBV20-1 to TRBJ1-5; D may be TRBD1 (6 bases). The length of the CDR3 is 14 residues. V shed 6 bases and J shed 0 bases, with 12 bases lying between them. Germline values: CDR1 DFQATT, CDR2 SNEGSKA (reference sequence). The covered CDR3 bases are TGCAGTGCCGTCCGGACAGATAGCAATCAGCCC. Translation: CSAVRTDSNQP. From start to end, the CDR3 is CSAVRTDSNQPQHF.

To note about this clone: The CDR3 is cut off 3 residues early in the read; its end comes from the germline J gene. The chain uses TRBV20-1 and TRBJ1-4; 8 nucleotides align to TRBD1. Looked up from germline, CDR1 is DFQATT and CDR2 is SNEGSKA (reference sequence). The CDR3 is 15 amino acids. The CDR3 bases that were read are TGCAGTGCCGAACACCCGGGACAGGAGTATTCACCA. The encoded protein is CSAEHPGQEYSP. The complete CDR3 sequence is CSAEHPGQEYSPLFF.

On this clone itself: The read is 3 residues too short to cover the CDR3 end, so that end is filled in from the germline J gene. This chain links TRBV12-3 or TRBV12-4 with TRBJ2-3; 7 positions match TRBD2. This CDR3 is 14 amino acids long. V was clipped by 5 bases and J by 2 bases; unmatched bases: 4. Incomplete CDR3 DNA: TGTGCCAGCAGTCGGGGGGACCACACAGATACG. It is translated as CASSRGDHTDT. The CDR3 as a whole reads CASSRGDHTDTQYF.

CDR3 protein: CASSGDINYGYTF. Incomplete CDR3 DNA: TGTGCCAGCAGTGGGGACATAAACTATGGC. The chain employs TRBV2 and TRBJ1-2; tentatively, D is TRBD1 (6 bases). The CDR3 extends 3 residues past the end of the read, so its final part is completed from the germline J gene. CDR3 length: 13 residues. Germline CDR1 SNHLY, CDR2 FYNNEI. V was clipped by 4 bases and J by 2 bases, with 8 bases between them.

On this clone: Coverage ceases 3 residues before the CDR3 finishes, and the germline J gene fills in the end. The rearrangement links TRBV11-1 to TRBJ2-2; no definite D call. Germline V gives CDR1 SGHAT, CDR2 FQDESV (reference sequence). This CDR3 spans 15 amino acids. Between the trimmed V and J ends, which lost 3 bases and 0 bases, there was a span of 8 bases. This CDR3 is CASSLVQTNTGELFF. The sequenced part of the CDR3 DNA is TGTGCCAGCAGCTTGGTACAGACGAACACCGGGGAG.

About this clone: With the read ending 3 residues before the CDR3 end, the germline J gene is used to fill in that end. The chain has TRBV9 and TRBJ1-5; perhaps TRBD1 as D (6 bases). Trimming took 1 base from V and 5 from J, leaving 10 bases between them. The length of the CDR3 is 14 residues. Germline CDR1 reads SGDLS; CDR2 reads YYNGEE. CDR3 bases read: TGTGCCAGCAGCGTATCAGGGGACGATCAGCCC. The encoded protein is CASSVSGDDQP. The full CDR3 reads CASSVSGDDQPQHF.

As for this clone: The sequence runs out 3 residues before the end of the CDR3; the remainder is reconstructed from the germline J gene. The V and J genes are TRBV12-3 or TRBV12-4 and TRBJ2-7; TRBD2 matches at 10 bases. The CDR3 covers 15 residues. V gave up 3 bases and J gave up 6 bases; unmatched junction bases: 8. The CDR3 DNA, read in part, is TGTGCCAGCAGTTTGGGAAGCGGGGGGGCGATCGAG. It is translated as CASSLGSGGAIE. Given in full, the CDR3 is CASSLGSGGAIEQYF.